This record looks at one TCR beta chain sequence and its context. Its antigen is currently unknown. Only Caucasian adults living in Nashville, Tennessee made up the donor group. Researchers partitioned CD4+ cells into CD45RA+ naive and CD45RA-negative memory subsets. The sample originates from a study of shared clonotypes between healthy human individuals. Regarding the study as a whole: Rarefaction analysis demonstrated incomplete sorted-subset sequencing notwithstanding large depth.

Repertoires were generated with immunoSEQ multiplex PCR, while TCRdb's copy carries only in-frame clones and drops some. The sample has over a million clones, 97% to 99% seen once; the top ten hold over 0.3%. Trimming removed 0 bases at V and 3 bases at J, with 14 bases between. The CDR3 sequence is 16 residues long. Germline CDR1 and CDR2: SGHDN and FVKESK. The chain couples TRBV14 to TRBJ1-1; no clear D. This TCR came from a man aged 25 to 40 in good health. Sequencing was performed on naive CD4+ T cells sorted from blood. Subset defined: CD45RA+ positively selected. The CDR3 is CASSQDRHVWDTEAFF. In DNA, the CDR3 is TGTGCCAGCAGCCAAGACCGACATGTCTGGGACACTGAAGCTTTCTTT.